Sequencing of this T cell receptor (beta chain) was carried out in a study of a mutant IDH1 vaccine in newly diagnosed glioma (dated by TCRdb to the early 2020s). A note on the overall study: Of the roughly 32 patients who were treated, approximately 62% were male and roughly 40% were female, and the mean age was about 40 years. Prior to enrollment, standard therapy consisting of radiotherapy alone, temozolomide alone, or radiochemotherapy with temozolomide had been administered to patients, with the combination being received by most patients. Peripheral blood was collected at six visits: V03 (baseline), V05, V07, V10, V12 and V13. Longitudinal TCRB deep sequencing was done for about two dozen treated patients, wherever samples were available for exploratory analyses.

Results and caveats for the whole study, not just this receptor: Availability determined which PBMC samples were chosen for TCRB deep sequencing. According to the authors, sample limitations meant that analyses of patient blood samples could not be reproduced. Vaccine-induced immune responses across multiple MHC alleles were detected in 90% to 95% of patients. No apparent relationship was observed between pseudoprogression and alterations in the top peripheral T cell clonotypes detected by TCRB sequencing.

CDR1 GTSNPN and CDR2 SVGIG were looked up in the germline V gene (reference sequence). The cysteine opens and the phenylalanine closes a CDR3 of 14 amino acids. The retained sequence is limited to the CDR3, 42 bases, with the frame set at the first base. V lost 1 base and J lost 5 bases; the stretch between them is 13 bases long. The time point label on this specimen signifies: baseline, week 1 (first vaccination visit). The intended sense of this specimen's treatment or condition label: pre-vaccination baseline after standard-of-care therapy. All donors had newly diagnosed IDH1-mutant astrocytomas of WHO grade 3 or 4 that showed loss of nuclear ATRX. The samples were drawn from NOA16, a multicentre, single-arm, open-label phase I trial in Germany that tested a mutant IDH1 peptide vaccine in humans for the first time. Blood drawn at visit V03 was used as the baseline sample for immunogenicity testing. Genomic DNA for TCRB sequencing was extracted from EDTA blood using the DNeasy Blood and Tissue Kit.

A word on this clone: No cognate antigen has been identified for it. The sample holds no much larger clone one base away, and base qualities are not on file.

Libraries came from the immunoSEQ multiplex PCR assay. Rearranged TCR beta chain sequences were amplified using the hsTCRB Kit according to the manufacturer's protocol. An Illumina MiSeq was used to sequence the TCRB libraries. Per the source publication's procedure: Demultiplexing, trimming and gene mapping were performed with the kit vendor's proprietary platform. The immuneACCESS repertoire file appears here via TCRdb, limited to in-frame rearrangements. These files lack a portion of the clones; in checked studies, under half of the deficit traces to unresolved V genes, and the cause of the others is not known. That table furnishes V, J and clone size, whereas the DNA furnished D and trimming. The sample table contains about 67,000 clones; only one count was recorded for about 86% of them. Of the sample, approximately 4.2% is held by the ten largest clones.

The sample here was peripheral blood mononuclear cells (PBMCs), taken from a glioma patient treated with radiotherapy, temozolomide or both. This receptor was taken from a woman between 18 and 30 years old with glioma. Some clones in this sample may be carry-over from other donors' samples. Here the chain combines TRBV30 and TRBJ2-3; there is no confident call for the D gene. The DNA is TGTGCCTGGAGTGCCGGAGAGTATGGAGATACGCAGTATTTT. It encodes CAWSAGEYGDTQYF.